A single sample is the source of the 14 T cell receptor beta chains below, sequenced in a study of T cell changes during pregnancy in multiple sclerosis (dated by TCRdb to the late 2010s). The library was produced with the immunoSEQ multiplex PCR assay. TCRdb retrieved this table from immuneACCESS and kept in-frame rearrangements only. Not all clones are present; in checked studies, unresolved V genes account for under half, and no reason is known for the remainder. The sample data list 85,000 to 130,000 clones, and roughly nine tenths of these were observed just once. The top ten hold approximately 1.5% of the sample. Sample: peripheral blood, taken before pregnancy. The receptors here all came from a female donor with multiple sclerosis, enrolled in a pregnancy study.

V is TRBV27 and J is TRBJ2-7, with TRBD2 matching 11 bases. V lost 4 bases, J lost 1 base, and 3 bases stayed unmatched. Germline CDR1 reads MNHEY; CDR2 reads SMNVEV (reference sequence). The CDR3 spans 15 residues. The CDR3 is CASSSRLAGSYEQYF. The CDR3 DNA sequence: TGTGCCAGCAGTTCCAGACTAGCGGGATCCTACGAGCAGTACTTC.

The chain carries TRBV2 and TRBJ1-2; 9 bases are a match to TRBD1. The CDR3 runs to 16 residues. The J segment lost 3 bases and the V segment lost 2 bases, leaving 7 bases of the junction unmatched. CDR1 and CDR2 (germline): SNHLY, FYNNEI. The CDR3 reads CASSEWGQGIDYGYTF. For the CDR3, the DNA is TGTGCCAGCAGTGAATGGGGACAGGGTATCGACTATGGCTACACCTTC.

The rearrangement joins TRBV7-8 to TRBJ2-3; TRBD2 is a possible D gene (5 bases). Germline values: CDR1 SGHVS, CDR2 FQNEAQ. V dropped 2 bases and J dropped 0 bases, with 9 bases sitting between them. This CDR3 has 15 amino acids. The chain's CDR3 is CASSLLAASTDTQYF. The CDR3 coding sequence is TGTGCCAGCAGCTTACTAGCAGCTAGCACAGATACGCAGTATTTT.

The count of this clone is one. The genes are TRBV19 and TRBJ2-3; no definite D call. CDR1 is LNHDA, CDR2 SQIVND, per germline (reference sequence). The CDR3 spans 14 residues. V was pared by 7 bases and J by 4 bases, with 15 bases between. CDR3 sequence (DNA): TGTGCCAGTACCTTAGCCCAGAACGCAGATACGCAGTATTTT. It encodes CASTLAQNADTQYF.

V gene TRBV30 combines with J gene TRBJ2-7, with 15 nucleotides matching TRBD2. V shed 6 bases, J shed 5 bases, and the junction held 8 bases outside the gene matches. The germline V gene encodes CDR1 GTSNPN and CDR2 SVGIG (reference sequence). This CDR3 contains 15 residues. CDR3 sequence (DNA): TGTGCCTGTCACGGGACTAGCGGGAGGATCCACGAGCAGTACTTC. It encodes CACHGTSGRIHEQYF.

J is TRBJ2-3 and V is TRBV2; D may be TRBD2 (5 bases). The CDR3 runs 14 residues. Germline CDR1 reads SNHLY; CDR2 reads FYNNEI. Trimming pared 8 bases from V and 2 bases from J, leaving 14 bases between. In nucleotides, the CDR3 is TGTGCCAGCGGCAGCGGCAGCTCCACAGATACGCAGTATTTT. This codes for CASGSGSSTDTQYF.

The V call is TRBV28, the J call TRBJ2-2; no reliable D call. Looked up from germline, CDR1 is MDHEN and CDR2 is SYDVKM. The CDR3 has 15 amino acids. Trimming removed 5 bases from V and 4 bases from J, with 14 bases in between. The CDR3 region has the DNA TGTGCCAGCAGTCCTCCATCCCGGGTCACCGGGGAGCTGTTTTTT. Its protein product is CASSPPSRVTGELFF.

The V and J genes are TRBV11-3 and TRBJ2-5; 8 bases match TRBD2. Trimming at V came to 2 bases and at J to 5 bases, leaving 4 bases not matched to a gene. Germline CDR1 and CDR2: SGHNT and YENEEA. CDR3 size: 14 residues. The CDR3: CASSLRLAPETQYF. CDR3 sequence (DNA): TGTGCCAGCAGCTTAAGACTAGCGCCCGAGACCCAGTACTTC.

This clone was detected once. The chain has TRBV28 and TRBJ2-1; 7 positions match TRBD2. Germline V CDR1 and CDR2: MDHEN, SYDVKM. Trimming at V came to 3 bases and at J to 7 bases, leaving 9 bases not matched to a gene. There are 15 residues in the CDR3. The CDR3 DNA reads TGTGCCAGCAGTTTGATGGCGGGAGTAACAAATGAGCAGTTCTTC. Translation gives CASSLMAGVTNEQFF.

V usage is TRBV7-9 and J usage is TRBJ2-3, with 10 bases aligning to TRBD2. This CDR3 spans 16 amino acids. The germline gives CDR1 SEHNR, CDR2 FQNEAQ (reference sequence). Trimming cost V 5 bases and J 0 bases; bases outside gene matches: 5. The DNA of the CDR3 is TGTGCCAGCAGCCGAGGGACTAGCGACAGCACAGATACGCAGTATTTT. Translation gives CASSRGTSDSTDTQYF.

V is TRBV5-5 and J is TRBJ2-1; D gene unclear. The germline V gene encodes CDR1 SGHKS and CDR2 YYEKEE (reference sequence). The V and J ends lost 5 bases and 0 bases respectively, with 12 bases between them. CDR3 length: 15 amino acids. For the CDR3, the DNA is TGTGCCAGCAGGCCATTTGGTAGCTCCTACAATGAGCAGTTCTTC. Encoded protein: CASRPFGSSYNEQFF. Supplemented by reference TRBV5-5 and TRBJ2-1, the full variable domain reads DAGVTQSPTHLIKTRGQQVTLRCSPISGHKSVSWYQQVLGQGPQFIFQYYEKEERGRGNFPDRFSARQFPNYSSELNVNALLLGDSALYLCASRPFGSSYNEQFFGPGTRLTVL.

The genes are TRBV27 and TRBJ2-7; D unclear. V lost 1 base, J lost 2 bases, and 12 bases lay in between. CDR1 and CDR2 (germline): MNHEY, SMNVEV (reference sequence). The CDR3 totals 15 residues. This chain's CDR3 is CASSLLGVVPYEQYF. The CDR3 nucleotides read TGTGCCAGCAGTTTATTGGGCGTAGTCCCCTACGAGCAGTACTTC.

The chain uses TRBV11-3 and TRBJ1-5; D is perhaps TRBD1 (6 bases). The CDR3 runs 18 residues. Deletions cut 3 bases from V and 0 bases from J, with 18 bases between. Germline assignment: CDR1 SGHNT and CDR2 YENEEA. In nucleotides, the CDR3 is TGTGCCAGCAGCTTGAATCTCTCCGGGACAAATAGCAATCAGCCCCAGCATTTT. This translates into CASSLNLSGTNSNQPQHF.

CDR3 nucleotide sequence: TGTGCCACTCGAGACAGGGGGCCGGACACTGAAGCTTTCTTT. Translated, it gives CATRDRGPDTEAFF. This chain links TRBV19 with TRBJ1-1; 10 nucleotides align to TRBD1. The CDR3 is made up of 14 amino acids. Germline CDR1 and CDR2: LNHDA and SQIVND (reference sequence). Germline trimming cut 10 bases from V and 3 bases from J; bases unmatched to any gene: 8.